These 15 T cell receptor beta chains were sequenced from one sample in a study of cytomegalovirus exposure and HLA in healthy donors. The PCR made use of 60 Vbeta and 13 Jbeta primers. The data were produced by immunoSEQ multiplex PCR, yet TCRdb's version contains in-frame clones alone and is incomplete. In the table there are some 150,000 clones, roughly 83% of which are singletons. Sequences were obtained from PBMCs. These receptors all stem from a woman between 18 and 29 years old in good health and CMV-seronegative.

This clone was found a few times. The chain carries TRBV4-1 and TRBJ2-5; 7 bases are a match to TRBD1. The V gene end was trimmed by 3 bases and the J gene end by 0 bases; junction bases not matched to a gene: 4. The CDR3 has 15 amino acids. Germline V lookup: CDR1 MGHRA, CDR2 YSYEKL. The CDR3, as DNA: TGCGCCAGCAGCCAGTCGGGACAGAACCAAGAGACCCAGTACTTC. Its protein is CASSQSGQNQETQYF.

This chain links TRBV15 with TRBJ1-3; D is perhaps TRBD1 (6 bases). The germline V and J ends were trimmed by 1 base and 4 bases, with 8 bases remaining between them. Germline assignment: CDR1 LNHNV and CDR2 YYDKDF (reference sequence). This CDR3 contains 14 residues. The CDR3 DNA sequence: TGTGCCACCAGCAGAGGGACAGAAGGAAACACCATATATTTT. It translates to CATSRGTEGNTIYF.

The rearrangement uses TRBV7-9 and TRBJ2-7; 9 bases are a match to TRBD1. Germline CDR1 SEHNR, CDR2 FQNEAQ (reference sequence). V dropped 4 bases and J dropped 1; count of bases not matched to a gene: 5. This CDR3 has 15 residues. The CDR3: CASSSTGGASYEQYF. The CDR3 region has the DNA TGTGCCAGCAGCTCAACAGGGGGCGCGTCCTACGAGCAGTACTTC.

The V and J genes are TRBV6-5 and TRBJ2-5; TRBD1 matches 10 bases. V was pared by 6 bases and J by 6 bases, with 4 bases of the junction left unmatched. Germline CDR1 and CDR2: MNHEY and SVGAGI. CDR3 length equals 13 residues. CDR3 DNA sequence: TGTGCCAGCAGGTCGACAGGGGGCCAGACCCAGTACTTC. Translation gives CASRSTGGQTQYF.

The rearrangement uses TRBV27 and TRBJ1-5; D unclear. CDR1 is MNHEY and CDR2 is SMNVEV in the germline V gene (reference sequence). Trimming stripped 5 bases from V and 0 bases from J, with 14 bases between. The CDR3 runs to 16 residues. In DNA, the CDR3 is TGTGCCAGCAGTAATCTACCCCACGGTAGCAATCAGCCCCAGCATTTT. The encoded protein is CASSNLPHGSNQPQHF.

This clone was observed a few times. CDR3 coding DNA: TGCGCCAGCGCCGGGGGGAGGGCGGCTGAAAAACTGTTTTTT. Encoded protein: CASAGGRAAEKLFF. V gene TRBV5-1 combines with J gene TRBJ1-4, with D maybe TRBD1 (5 bases). CDR3 length equals 14 residues. Germline CDR1 and CDR2: SGHRS and YFSETQ. The V end was cut by 7 bases, the J end by 7 bases, with 17 bases between.

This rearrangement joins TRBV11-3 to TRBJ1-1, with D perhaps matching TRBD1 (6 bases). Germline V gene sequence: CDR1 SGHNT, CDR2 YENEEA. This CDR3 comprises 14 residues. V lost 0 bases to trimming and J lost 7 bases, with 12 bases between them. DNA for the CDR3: TGTGCCAGCAGCTTAGAGGCAGGGGCCGATGAAGCTTTCTTT. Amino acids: CASSLEAGADEAFF.

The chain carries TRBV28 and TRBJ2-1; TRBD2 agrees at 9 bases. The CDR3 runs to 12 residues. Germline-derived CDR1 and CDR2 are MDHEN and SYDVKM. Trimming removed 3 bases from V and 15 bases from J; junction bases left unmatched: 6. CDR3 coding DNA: TGTGCCAGCAGTTTGGGCGGGGGGGGTCGGTTCTTC. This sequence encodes CASSLGGGGRFF.

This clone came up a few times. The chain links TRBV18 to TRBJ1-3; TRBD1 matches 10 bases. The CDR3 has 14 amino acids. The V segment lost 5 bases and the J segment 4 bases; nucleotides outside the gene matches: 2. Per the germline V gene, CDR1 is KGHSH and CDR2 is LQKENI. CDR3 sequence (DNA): TGTGCCAGCTCATCGGGACAGGGGGGAAACACCATATATTTT. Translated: CASSSGQGGNTIYF.

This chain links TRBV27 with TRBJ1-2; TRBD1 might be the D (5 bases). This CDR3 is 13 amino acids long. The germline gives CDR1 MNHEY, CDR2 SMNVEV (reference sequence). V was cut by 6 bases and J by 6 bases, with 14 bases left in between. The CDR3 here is CASSFGQGNGYTF. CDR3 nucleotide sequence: TGTGCCAGCAGCTTCGGGCAGGGTAATGGCTACACCTTC.

The CDR3 sequence: CAIDRSTNPNPYGYTF. CDR3 DNA: TGTGCCATCGACAGATCCACCAATCCCAACCCTTATGGCTACACCTTC. V usage is TRBV28 and J usage is TRBJ1-2, with D possibly matching TRBD1 (5 bases). From germline, CDR1 is MDHEN and CDR2 SYDVKM. This CDR3 spans 16 amino acids. Trimming took off 10 bases at V and 5 bases at J, with 26 bases between the two ends.

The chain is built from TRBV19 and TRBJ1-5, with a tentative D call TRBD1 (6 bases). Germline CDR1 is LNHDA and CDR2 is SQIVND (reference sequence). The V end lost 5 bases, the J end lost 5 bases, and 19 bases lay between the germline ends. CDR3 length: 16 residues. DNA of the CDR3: TGTGCCAGTAGTGTGAAACAGGGTTATCTCCATCAGCCCCAGCATTTT. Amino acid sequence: CASSVKQGYLHQPQHF.

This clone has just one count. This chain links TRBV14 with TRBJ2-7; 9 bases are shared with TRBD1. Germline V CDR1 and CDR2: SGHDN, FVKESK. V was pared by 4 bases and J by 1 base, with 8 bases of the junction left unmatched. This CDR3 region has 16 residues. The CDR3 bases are TGTGCCAGCAGCCCCCCCACAGGGGGCGCATCCTACGAGCAGTACTTC. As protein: CASSPPTGGASYEQYF.

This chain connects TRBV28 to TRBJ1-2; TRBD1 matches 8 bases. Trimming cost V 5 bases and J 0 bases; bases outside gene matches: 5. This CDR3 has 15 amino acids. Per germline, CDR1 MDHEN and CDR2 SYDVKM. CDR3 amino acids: CASSGRDRPNYGYTF. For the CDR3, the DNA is TGTGCCAGCAGTGGGCGGGACAGGCCTAACTATGGCTACACCTTC.

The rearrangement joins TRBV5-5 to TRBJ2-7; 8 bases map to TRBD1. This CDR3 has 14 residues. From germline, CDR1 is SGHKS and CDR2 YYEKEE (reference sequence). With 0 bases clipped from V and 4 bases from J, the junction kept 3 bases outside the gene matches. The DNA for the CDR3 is TGTGCCAGCAGCTTGGGACAGGGGTTGTACGAGCAGTACTTC. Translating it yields CASSLGQGLYEQYF.